This TCR beta chain was found in a study of cytomegalovirus exposure and HLA in healthy donors. Trimming left V 1 base short and J 8 bases short, with 20 bases between. The CDR3 loop spans 16 amino acids. Germline-derived CDR1 and CDR2 are SGHTA and FQGTGA. PCR amplification relied on 60 Vbeta primers (plus 13 Jbeta primers). Libraries were prepared by immunoSEQ multiplex PCR; TCRdb keeps only in-frame clonotypes and omits some of them. The repertoire holds 150,000 or so clones, nearly 80% seen once, with roughly 0.7% in the top ten. This chain joins TRBV7-3 and TRBJ1-2, with D perhaps TRBD1 (6 bases). The sequencing input was PBMCs. The clonotype was recovered from a male donor in good health and CMV-seronegative. The CDR3 reads CASSLRGSQGRRGYTF. For the CDR3, the DNA is TGTGCCAGCAGCTTAAGGGGGAGTCAGGGGCGGAGAGGCTACACCTTC.